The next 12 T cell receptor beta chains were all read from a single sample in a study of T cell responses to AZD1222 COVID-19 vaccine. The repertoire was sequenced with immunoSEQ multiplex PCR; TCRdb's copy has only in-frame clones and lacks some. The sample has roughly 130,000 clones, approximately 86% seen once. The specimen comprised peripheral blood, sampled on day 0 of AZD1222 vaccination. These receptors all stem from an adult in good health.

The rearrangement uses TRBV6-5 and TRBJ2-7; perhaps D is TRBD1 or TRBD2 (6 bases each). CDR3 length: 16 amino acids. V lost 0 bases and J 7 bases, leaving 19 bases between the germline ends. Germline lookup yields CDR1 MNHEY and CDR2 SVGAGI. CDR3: CASSYSWQGSAGEQYF. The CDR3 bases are TGTGCCAGCAGTTACTCGTGGCAGGGGAGCGCGGGGGAGCAGTACTTC.

The CDR3 nucleotides are TGTGCCAGCAGTGAGAGCGGGGGAGGCACAGATACGCAGTATTTT. It yields the protein CASSESGGGTDTQYF. The rearrangement links TRBV6-4 to TRBJ2-3; 8 bases align to TRBD2. Germline V CDR1 and CDR2: MRHNA, SNTAGT. The CDR3 sequence is 15 residues long. Trimming took 3 bases from V and 1 from J; bases not matched to a gene: 3.

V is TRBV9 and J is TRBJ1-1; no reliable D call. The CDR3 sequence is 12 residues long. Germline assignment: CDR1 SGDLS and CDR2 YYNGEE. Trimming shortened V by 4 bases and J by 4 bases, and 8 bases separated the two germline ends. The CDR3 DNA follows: TGTGCCAGCAGCAGAGTAGGCACTGAAGCTTTCTTT. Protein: CASSRVGTEAFF.

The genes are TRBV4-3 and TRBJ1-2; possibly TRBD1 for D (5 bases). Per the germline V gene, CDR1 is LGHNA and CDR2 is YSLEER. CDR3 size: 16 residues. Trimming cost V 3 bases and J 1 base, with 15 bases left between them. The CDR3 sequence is CASSQMVSGGNYGYTF. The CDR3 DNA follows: TGCGCCAGCAGCCAGATGGTTTCGGGGGGTAACTATGGCTACACCTTC.

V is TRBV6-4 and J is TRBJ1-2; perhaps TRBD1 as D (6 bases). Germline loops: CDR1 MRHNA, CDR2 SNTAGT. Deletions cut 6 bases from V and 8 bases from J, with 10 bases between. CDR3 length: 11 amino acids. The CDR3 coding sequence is TGTGCCAGCAGACAGGGTAGCGGCTACACCTTC. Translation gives CASRQGSGYTF.

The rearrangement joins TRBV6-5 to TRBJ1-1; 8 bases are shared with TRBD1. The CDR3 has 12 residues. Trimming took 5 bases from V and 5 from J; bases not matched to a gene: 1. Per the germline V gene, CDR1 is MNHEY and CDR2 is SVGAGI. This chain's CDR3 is CASSRTGTEAFF. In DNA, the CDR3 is TGTGCCAGCAGTAGGACAGGGACTGAAGCTTTCTTT.

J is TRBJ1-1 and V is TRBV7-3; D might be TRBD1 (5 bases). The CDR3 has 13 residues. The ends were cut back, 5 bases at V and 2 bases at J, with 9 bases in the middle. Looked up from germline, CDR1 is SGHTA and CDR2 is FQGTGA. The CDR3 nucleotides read TGTGCCAGCAGCCCTGGGGGTAACACTGAAGCTTTCTTT. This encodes CASSPGGNTEAFF.

The chain's CDR3 is CASSPPGQGYGEQFF. CDR3 nucleotides: TGTGCCAGCAGCCCACCGGGACAGGGGTACGGTGAGCAGTTCTTC. The chain uses TRBV6-5 and TRBJ2-1; 10 nucleotides align to TRBD1. This CDR3 spans 15 amino acids. V gave up 6 bases and J gave up 9 bases; unmatched junction bases: 11. The V gene's germline CDR1 is MNHEY and CDR2 SVGAGI.

The CDR3 protein is CASSLGQGGTEAFF. The CDR3 nucleotides read TGTGCCAGCAGCTTGGGTCAGGGAGGCACTGAAGCTTTCTTT. The rearrangement joins TRBV5-4 to TRBJ1-1, with TRBD1 as a possible D gene (5 bases). The V gene's germline CDR1 is SGHNT and CDR2 YYREEE (reference sequence). V was clipped by 0 bases and J by 4 bases, with 10 bases between them. The CDR3 has 14 residues.

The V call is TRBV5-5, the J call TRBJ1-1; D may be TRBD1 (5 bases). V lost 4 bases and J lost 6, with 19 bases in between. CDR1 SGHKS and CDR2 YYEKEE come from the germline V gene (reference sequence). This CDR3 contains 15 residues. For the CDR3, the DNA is TGTGCCAGCAGCCTCACGGGACTCCCTTCCTCTGAAGCTTTCTTT. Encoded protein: CASSLTGLPSSEAFF.

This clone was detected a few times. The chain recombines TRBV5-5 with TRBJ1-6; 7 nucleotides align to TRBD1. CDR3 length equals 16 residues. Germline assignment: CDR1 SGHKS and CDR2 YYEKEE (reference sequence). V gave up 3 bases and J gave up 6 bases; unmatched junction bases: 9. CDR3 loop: CASSWTQGVGNSPLHF. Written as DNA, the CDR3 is TGTGCCAGCAGCTGGACCCAGGGGGTTGGTAATTCACCCCTCCACTTT. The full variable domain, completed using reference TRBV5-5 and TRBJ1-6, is DAGVTQSPTHLIKTRGQQVTLRCSPISGHKSVSWYQQVLGQGPQFIFQYYEKEERGRGNFPDRFSARQFPNYSSELNVNALLLGDSALYLCASSWTQGVGNSPLHFGNGTRLTVT.

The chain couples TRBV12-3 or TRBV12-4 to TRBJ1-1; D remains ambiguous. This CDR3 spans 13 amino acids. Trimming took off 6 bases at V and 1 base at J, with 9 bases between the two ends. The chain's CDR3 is CASRSGWNTEAFF. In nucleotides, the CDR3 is TGTGCCAGCAGGTCTGGGTGGAACACTGAAGCTTTCTTT.